Presented here are 23 T cell receptor beta chains from one specimen sequenced in a study of T cell responses to AZD1222 COVID-19 vaccine. Profiling relied on immunoSEQ multiplex PCR, and the TCRdb table lists in-frame clones only, not all of them. In the table there are about 72,000 clones, roughly 87% of which are singletons. The material was peripheral blood, obtained 28 days after the second AZD1222 dose. These TCRs come from an adult who received the AZD1222 COVID-19 vaccine.

The chain recombines TRBV25-1 with TRBJ1-3; the D is unclear. Germline assignment: CDR1 MGHDK and CDR2 SYGVNS. With 3 bases removed from V and 1 base from J, the gap between germline ends came to 7 bases. This CDR3 is built from 14 residues. In DNA form, the CDR3 reads TGTGCCAGCAGTGATTCCCGATCTGGAAACACCATATATTTT. This codes for CASSDSRSGNTIYF.

The chain joins TRBV29-1 to TRBJ1-2; TRBD1 matches at 8 bases. The CDR3 consists of 14 residues. The V and J ends lost 4 bases and 6 bases, in that order; junction bases with no gene match: 10. Germline V gene lookup returns CDR1 SQVTM and CDR2 ANQGSEA. DNA of the CDR3: TGCAGCGTTGGGCGAAGACAGGGGAGTAATGGCTACACCTTC. Its translation is CSVGRRQGSNGYTF.

The rearrangement links TRBV4-1 to TRBJ2-1, with 8 bases that match TRBD1. This CDR3 has 16 amino acids. V dropped 0 bases and J dropped 6; count of bases not matched to a gene: 7. CDR1 and CDR2 from the germline V gene are MGHRA and YSYEKL. The CDR3: CASSQDHRGIANEQFF. For the CDR3, the DNA is TGCGCCAGCAGCCAAGACCACAGGGGGATCGCCAATGAGCAGTTCTTC.

The chain joins TRBV6-6 to TRBJ2-4; maybe TRBD1 (6 bases). The CDR3 is made up of 16 amino acids. The V end was cut by 6 bases, the J end by 2 bases, with 17 bases between. Looked up from germline, CDR1 is MNHNY and CDR2 is SVGAGI (reference sequence). CDR3 amino acids: CASSFQRTGPKNIQYF. CDR3 sequence (DNA): TGTGCCAGCAGCTTCCAGAGAACAGGGCCCAAAAACATTCAGTACTTC.

The CDR3 sequence: CASSLTSGSTYEQYF. The CDR3 region has the DNA TGTGCCAGCAGTTTGACTAGCGGGAGCACCTACGAGCAGTACTTC. V usage is TRBV28 and J usage is TRBJ2-7; 12 bases align to TRBD2. CDR3 length: 15 residues. With 3 bases clipped from V and 2 bases from J, the junction kept 2 bases outside the gene matches. The V gene's germline CDR1 is MDHEN and CDR2 SYDVKM.

The V gene is TRBV5-1, the J gene TRBJ2-7; D gene uncertain. Germline CDR1 is SGHRS and CDR2 is YFSETQ. The ends were cut back, 0 bases at V and 6 bases at J, with 10 bases in the middle. CDR3 length equals 13 residues. In DNA form, the CDR3 reads TGCGCCAGCAGCTTGGGTTTAGCTGGCGAGCAGTACTTC. This codes for CASSLGLAGEQYF.

The gene calls are TRBV7-9 and TRBJ2-7; D is perhaps TRBD2 (6 bases). V shed 4 bases and J shed 0 bases, with 13 bases lying between them. The CDR3 is 15 residues long. Germline values: CDR1 SEHNR, CDR2 FQNEAQ (reference sequence). The CDR3 is CASSYPGLHSYEQYF. CDR3 nucleotide sequence: TGTGCCAGCAGCTACCCGGGACTTCACTCCTACGAGCAGTACTTC.

This chain connects TRBV27 to TRBJ1-2, with 10 bases matching TRBD1. In germline, CDR1 is MNHEY, CDR2 SMNVEV (reference sequence). The V gene end was trimmed by 4 bases and the J gene end by 8 bases; junction bases not matched to a gene: 10. The CDR3 is 15 residues long. CDR3 sequence reads: CASSSGTGVDWGYTF. In DNA form, the CDR3 reads TGTGCCAGCAGTTCCGGGACAGGGGTCGACTGGGGCTACACCTTC.

The chain links TRBV28 to TRBJ1-6; a weak D match, TRBD1 (6 bases). The germline gives CDR1 MDHEN, CDR2 SYDVKM. The CDR3 is made up of 19 amino acids. V was pared by 5 bases and J by 0 bases, with 20 bases between. DNA of the CDR3: TGTGCCAGCAGTGCCCCGAGGGGACACCCTAGCTCCTATAATTCACCCCTCCACTTT. It is translated as CASSAPRGHPSSYNSPLHF. Filled out from reference TRBV28 and TRBJ1-6, the complete variable domain reads DVKVTQSSRYLVKRTGEKVFLECVQDMDHENMFWYRQDPGLGLRLIYFSYDVKMKEKGDIPEGYSVSREKKERFSLILESASTNQTSMYLCASSAPRGHPSSYNSPLHFGNGTRLTVT.

The rearrangement uses TRBV5-1 and TRBJ1-6; 9 bases map to TRBD1. V was clipped by 1 base and J by 9 bases; unmatched bases: 8. The CDR3 is 16 residues long. Germline V gene sequence: CDR1 SGHRS, CDR2 YFSETQ. The CDR3 DNA reads TGCGCCAGCAGCTTGTCGAGGGGACAGGGAGGTTCACCCCTCCACTTT. Residues: CASSLSRGQGGSPLHF.

This clone occurred once. The rearrangement links TRBV5-1 to TRBJ1-6, with 8 positions matching TRBD1. The germline V gene has CDR1 SGHRS and CDR2 YFSETQ. The CDR3 runs to 15 residues. V was pared by 4 bases and J by 7 bases, with 7 bases of the junction left unmatched. The CDR3 DNA reads as TGCGCCAGCAGCGCCCAGGGGGCGCAAAATTCACCCCTCCACTTT. Protein: CASSAQGAQNSPLHF.

This clone showed up just a few times. The J gene is TRBJ2-2, the V gene TRBV11-2; 14 positions match TRBD2. The J segment lost 6 bases and the V segment lost 4 bases, leaving 4 bases of the junction unmatched. CDR1 SGHAT and CDR2 FQNNGV come from the germline V gene. The CDR3 length is 16 residues. In nucleotides, the CDR3 is TGTGCCAGCAGCTCCTGGACTAGCGGGAGGTCCGGGGAGCTGTTTTTT. Translated: CASSSWTSGRSGELFF. Combining the CDR3 with reference TRBV11-2 and TRBJ2-2 gives the whole variable domain EAGVAQSPRYKIIEKRQSVAFWCNPISGHATLYWYQQILGQGPKLLIQFQNNGVVDDSQLPKDRFSAERLKGVDSTLKIQPAKLEDSAVYLCASSSWTSGRSGELFFGEGSRLTVL.

J is TRBJ1-3 and V is TRBV28, with a possible D match to TRBD1 (5 bases). The germline V gene encodes CDR1 MDHEN and CDR2 SYDVKM. The CDR3 covers 17 residues. With 8 bases removed from V and 1 base from J, the gap between germline ends came to 21 bases. The CDR3 spells CASSPPWGEGSGNTIYF. The CDR3 coding sequence is TGTGCCAGCTCCCCACCTTGGGGGGAAGGATCTGGAAACACCATATATTTT.

The V and J genes are TRBV19 and TRBJ2-7, with a possible D match to TRBD2 (5 bases). CDR1 is LNHDA, CDR2 SQIVND, per germline (reference sequence). V was pared by 2 bases and J by 3 bases, with 17 bases between. The CDR3 totals 16 residues. The CDR3 DNA reads TGTGCCAGTAGTATAAGTAGACGTCGCGGGCTCTACGAGCAGTACTTC. This codes for CASSISRRRGLYEQYF.

The rearrangement joins TRBV7-9 to TRBJ1-4, with a tentative D call TRBD1 (6 bases). The CDR3 consists of 14 residues. Trimming took 5 bases from V and 5 from J, leaving 12 bases between them. Germline CDR1 is SEHNR and CDR2 is FQNEAQ (reference sequence). The chain's CDR3 is CASSRDIGNEKLFF. Written as DNA, the CDR3 is TGTGCCAGCAGCCGGGACATCGGAAATGAAAAACTGTTTTTT.

V usage is TRBV6-5 and J usage is TRBJ1-5; D may be TRBD1 (5 bases). Germline V gene data show CDR1 as MNHEY and CDR2 as SVGAGI. Trimming took off 9 bases at V and 6 bases at J, with 9 bases between the two ends. The CDR3 runs to 11 residues. The CDR3 DNA follows: TGTGCCAGTGGGGCGAGTCAGCCCCAGCATTTT. This encodes CASGASQPQHF.

The gene calls are TRBV10-3 and TRBJ1-1; 7 bases line up with TRBD1. The CDR3 totals 14 residues. V lost 10 bases, J lost 0 bases, and 8 bases stayed unmatched. CDR1 is ENHRY and CDR2 is SYGVKD in the germline V gene. This chain's CDR3 is CATRTGIMNTEAFF. DNA for the CDR3: TGTGCCACCCGGACAGGAATTATGAACACTGAAGCTTTCTTT.

This chain connects TRBV18 to TRBJ1-1; TRBD1 matches at 8 bases. The V gene end was trimmed by 4 bases and the J gene end by 2 bases; junction bases not matched to a gene: 6. CDR3 length: 15 residues. Germline assignment: CDR1 KGHSH and CDR2 LQKENI. The CDR3 reads CASSLRTGRNTEAFF. The CDR3 nucleotides read TGTGCCAGCTCACTTCGGACAGGGCGTAACACTGAAGCTTTCTTT.

This chain links TRBV27 with TRBJ2-7, with D perhaps given as TRBD1 or TRBD2 (6 bases each). Germline values: CDR1 MNHEY, CDR2 SMNVEV (reference sequence). The CDR3 length is 16 residues. The V end lost 4 bases, the J end lost 0 bases, and 16 bases lay between the germline ends. The CDR3 is CASSSQGTPDSYEQYF. The CDR3 DNA reads TGTGCCAGCAGTTCCCAGGGGACTCCCGACTCCTACGAGCAGTACTTC.

This clone was observed a handful of times. The chain has TRBV20-1 and TRBJ2-7, with 11 positions matching TRBD2. In germline, CDR1 is DFQATT, CDR2 SNEGSKA (reference sequence). V trimming: 3 bases; J trimming: 0 bases; junction bases outside the gene matches: 10. The length of the CDR3 is 17 residues. In DNA form, the CDR3 reads TGCAGTGCTAGTCTGGCGGCTAGCGGGAGGAGCTCCTACGAGCAGTACTTC. As protein: CSASLAASGRSSYEQYF.

This chain joins TRBV9 and TRBJ2-1; 11 bases agree with TRBD2. Per germline, CDR1 SGDLS and CDR2 YYNGEE. Losses at the gene ends were 4 bases for V and 7 bases for J; bases not matched to a gene: 4. The CDR3 has 14 amino acids. CDR3 loop: CASSSGLADNEQFF. The CDR3 DNA sequence: TGTGCCAGCAGCTCGGGACTAGCGGATAATGAGCAGTTCTTC.

The count of this clone is one. The chain recombines TRBV6-6 with TRBJ2-7; 10 bases align to TRBD1. The CDR3 is 17 residues long. J gave up 3 bases and V 5 bases, and 13 bases lay outside the gene matches. From germline, CDR1 is MNHNY and CDR2 SVGAGI (reference sequence). The CDR3 DNA reads as TGTGCCAGCAGTCCTGGGACAGGGGTATTTTTCGGCTACGAGCAGTACTTC. This codes for CASSPGTGVFFGYEQYF.

The CDR3 coding sequence is TGTGCCAGCAGCTTGTTAGGACAAGAAGCTTTCTTT. Amino acids: CASSLLGQEAFF. This chain uses TRBV5-5 with TRBJ1-1; perhaps TRBD1 as D (5 bases). The CDR3 has 12 residues. Germline lookup yields CDR1 SGHKS and CDR2 YYEKEE (reference sequence). Deletions cut 1 base from V and 8 bases from J, with 9 bases between.